The rows below give T cell receptor beta chains drawn from one sample of a study of long-term antiretroviral therapy in people with HIV. Measured with immunoSEQ multiplex PCR; TCRdb has only the in-frame clones, and not every one. The sample has tens of thousands of clones; approximately 80% are singletons. Sequencing was performed on unsorted PBMCs, taken 0.5 years before starting antiretroviral therapy. All receptors derive from a man aged 35-49 years with HIV. Each CDR3 is given with its conserved first and last residue. D genes are given only for firm matches. Clone size, where shown, is once, few, many, or a class for clones that have expanded.

D,V,J,size,CDR3,DNA
-,TRBV28,TRBJ1-2,-,CASSQTGWELRNYGYTF,TGTGCCAGCAGCCAAACTGGCTGGGAACTAAGGAACTATGGCTACACCTTC
-,TRBV7-9,TRBJ1-6,-,CASSSQDSWNSPLHF,TGTGCCAGCAGCTCTCAGGACAGTTGGAATTCACCCCTCCACTTT
TRBD2,TRBV9,TRBJ2-1,once,CASSSSGGHYNEQFF,TGTGCCAGCAGCTCTAGCGGGGGCCATTACAATGAGCAGTTCTTC
TRBD2,TRBV11-3,TRBJ2-1,-,CASSLGAGGTNEQFF,TGTGCCAGCAGCTTAGGAGCGGGGGGCACTAATGAGCAGTTCTTC
-,TRBV29-1,TRBJ1-2,few,CSVVDGRGYTF,TGCAGCGTTGTGGACGGCAGGGGCTACACCTTC
-,TRBV4-1,TRBJ2-5,-,CASSQDRGSILQETQYF,TGCGCCAGCAGCCAAGATCGGGGTAGCATCCTACAAGAGACCCAGTACTTC
-,TRBV6-1,TRBJ1-4,-,CAASFRVREKLFF,TGTGCCGCCTCTTTCAGGGTTAGGGAAAAACTGTTTTTT
-,TRBV28,TRBJ1-5,-,CASLDSNQPQHF,TGTGCCAGCCTGGATAGCAATCAGCCTCAGCATTTT
TRBD1,TRBV6-5,TRBJ1-4,once,CASSYGGQGSEKLFF,TGTGCCAGCAGTTACGGGGGACAGGGGAGTGAAAAACTGTTTTTT
-,TRBV5-6,TRBJ2-5,-,CASSHPELQETQYF,TGTGCCAGCAGCCACCCAGAACTCCAAGAGACCCAGTACTTC
-,TRBV9,TRBJ2-5,-,CASSSAAETQYF,TGTGCCAGCAGCTCAGCGGCGGAGACCCAGTACTTC
TRBD2,TRBV10-2,TRBJ2-5,-,CASRGTSGGLRETQYF,TGCGCCAGCAGAGGGACTAGCGGGGGGTTGAGGGAGACCCAGTACTTC
-,TRBV11-2,TRBJ1-2,-,CASSYGTLAGYTF,TGTGCCAGCAGCTACGGGACATTGGCTGGCTACACCTTC
-,TRBV27,TRBJ1-1,-,CASSLSPGTWNTEAFF,TGTGCCAGCAGTTTATCGCCCGGGACATGGAACACTGAAGCTTTCTTT
-,TRBV11-2,TRBJ2-7,-,CASSLGGREQYF,TGTGCCAGCAGCTTAGGGGGGCGCGAGCAGTACTTC
-,TRBV7-9,TRBJ2-7,-,CASSQEGANSPQYF,TGTGCCAGCAGTCAAGAGGGCGCCAACTCTCCACAGTACTTC
-,TRBV7-6,TRBJ1-3,-,CASSLASQEGQGTIYF,TGTGCCAGCAGCTTAGCTTCCCAAGAGGGCCAAGGGACCATATATTTT
-,TRBV11-3,TRBJ1-1,-,CASSLDFGQEAFF,TGTGCCAGCAGCTTAGATTTCGGGCAGGAAGCTTTCTTT
-,TRBV5-4,TRBJ2-3,-,CASTQEASTDTQYF,TGTGCCAGCACCCAGGAGGCTAGCACAGATACGCAGTATTTT
-,TRBV28,TRBJ1-5,-,CASSLEQRYQPQHF,TGTGCCAGCAGTTTAGAACAGAGATATCAGCCCCAGCATTTT
-,TRBV5-1,TRBJ2-7,-,CASTRGPSSYEQYF,TGCGCCAGCACGAGGGGCCCTTCCTCCTACGAGCAGTACTTC
-,TRBV11-2,TRBJ2-7,-,CASGVSSYEQYF,TGTGCCAGCGGGGTGTCCTCCTACGAGCAGTACTTC
TRBD1,TRBV14,TRBJ1-1,-,CASRPGQGMNTEAFF,TGTGCCAGCAGACCGGGACAGGGCATGAACACTGAAGCTTTCTTT
-,TRBV7-2,TRBJ2-5,once,CASSLGAGAPLMETQYF,TGTGCCAGCAGCTTAGGGGCGGGGGCCCCGTTAATGGAGACCCAGTACTTC
-,TRBV2,TRBJ2-6,once,CASSPGTGANVLTF,TGTGCCAGCAGTCCAGGGACTGGGGCCAACGTCCTGACTTTC
TRBD1,TRBV6-4,TRBJ1-1,-,CASSEYTGGWNTEAFF,TGTGCCAGCAGTGAATATACAGGGGGTTGGAACACTGAAGCTTTCTTT
-,TRBV7-9,TRBJ1-1,once,CASSLVNRAEAFF,TGTGCCAGCAGCTTAGTCAATCGGGCTGAAGCTTTCTTT
TRBD2,TRBV9,TRBJ2-3,-,CASSPSGEYTDTQYF,TGTGCCAGCAGCCCTAGCGGGGAATACACAGATACGCAGTATTTT
TRBD1,TRBV6-5,TRBJ1-2,-,CASSLQGGGDGYTF,TGTGCCAGCAGCCTACAGGGGGGGGGAGATGGCTACACCTTC
TRBD2,TRBV5-1,TRBJ2-7,-,CASSLTGTSYYEQYF,TGCGCCAGCAGCTTAACCGGGACTAGCTACTACGAGCAGTACTTC
-,TRBV5-1,TRBJ2-7,-,CASSPLSGAYEQYF,TGCGCCAGCAGCCCACTCAGCGGAGCCTACGAGCAGTACTTC
-,TRBV7-9,TRBJ2-1,-,CASLRDSYNEQFF,TGTGCCAGCCTCAGGGACTCCTACAATGAGCAGTTCTTC
-,TRBV27,TRBJ2-7,-,CASSLFSYEQYF,TGTGCCAGCAGTTTATTCTCCTACGAGCAGTACTTC
-,TRBV7-8,TRBJ2-7,-,CASSLSRTYEQYF,TGTGCCAGCAGCTTGTCAAGAACCTACGAGCAGTACTTC
-,TRBV5-1,TRBJ1-1,few,CASSLMEYTEAFF,TGCGCCAGCAGCTTGATGGAGTACACTGAAGCTTTCTTT
TRBD2,TRBV5-4,TRBJ2-5,-,CASSLGGSGAGETQYF,TGTGCCAGCAGCCTGGGCGGTAGCGGGGCCGGGGAGACCCAGTACTTC
TRBD1,TRBV2,TRBJ1-2,-,CASSGRDSAYYGYTF,TGTGCCAGCAGTGGCAGGGACAGCGCCTACTATGGCTACACCTTC
-,TRBV5-5,TRBJ1-3,-,CASSLGLSGNTIYF,TGTGCCAGCAGCTTAGGACTATCTGGAAACACCATATATTTT
TRBD2,TRBV2,TRBJ2-7,-,CASSGGGSYEQYF,TGTGCCAGCAGCGGGGGGGGCTCCTACGAGCAGTACTTC
-,TRBV11-2,TRBJ2-3,-,CASSLGGPSDTQYF,TGTGCCAGCAGCTTAGGGGGACCGTCAGATACGCAGTATTTT
-,TRBV6-4,TRBJ2-1,-,CASSDSNLAYNEQFF,TGTGCCAGCAGTGACTCGAATCTCGCCTACAATGAGCAGTTCTTC